This T cell receptor (beta chain) was obtained from a study of shared clonotypes between healthy human individuals. Germline V gene sequence: CDR1 SGHRS, CDR2 YFSETQ. V lost 1 base and J 10 bases, leaving 11 bases between the germline ends. CDR3 length: 13 amino acids. All donors were Caucasian adults living in Nashville, Tennessee. Method: immunoSEQ multiplex PCR; TCRdb's copy keeps in-frame clones and lacks some. Of 1.4 million or so clones listed, approximately 98.5% are singletons. The source material was naive CD4+ T cells sorted from blood. The subset: CD45RA+ positively selected. The receptor comes from a man aged 30-40 years in good health. This chain links TRBV5-1 with TRBJ2-2, with D uncertain. DNA for the CDR3: TGCGCCAGCAGCTTGACCGCGTCCGAGGAGCTGTTTTTT. Translation gives CASSLTASEELFF. The entire variable domain, with the rest obtained from reference TRBV5-1 and TRBJ2-2, is as follows: KAGVTQTPRYLIKTRGQQVTLSCSPISGHRSVSWYQQTPGQGLQFLFEYFSETQRNKGNFPGRFSGRQFSNSRSEMNVSTLELGDSALYLCASSLTASEELFFGEGSRLTVL.